This T cell receptor (beta chain) was captured in a study of control samples from healthy donors and cancer patients. Using immunoSEQ multiplex PCR, the repertoire was profiled, and TCRdb retains in-frame clones only, with some absent. The table shows 100,000 to 150,000 clones, with about nine tenths occurring only once. The sequence derives from a man in his fifties or sixties with head and neck cancer. What was sequenced was PBMCs.

The CDR3 loop reads CASSHQGSGNTIYF. The CDR3 DNA follows: TGTGCCAGCAGCCACCAGGGCTCTGGAAACACCATATATTTT. The genes are TRBV3-1 (or the pseudogene TRBV3-2) and TRBJ1-3, with a weak D call TRBD1 (5 bases). The CDR3 covers 14 residues. V was clipped by 3 bases and J by 0 bases, with 6 bases between them. CDR1 LGHDT and CDR2 YNNKEL come from the germline V gene (reference sequence).